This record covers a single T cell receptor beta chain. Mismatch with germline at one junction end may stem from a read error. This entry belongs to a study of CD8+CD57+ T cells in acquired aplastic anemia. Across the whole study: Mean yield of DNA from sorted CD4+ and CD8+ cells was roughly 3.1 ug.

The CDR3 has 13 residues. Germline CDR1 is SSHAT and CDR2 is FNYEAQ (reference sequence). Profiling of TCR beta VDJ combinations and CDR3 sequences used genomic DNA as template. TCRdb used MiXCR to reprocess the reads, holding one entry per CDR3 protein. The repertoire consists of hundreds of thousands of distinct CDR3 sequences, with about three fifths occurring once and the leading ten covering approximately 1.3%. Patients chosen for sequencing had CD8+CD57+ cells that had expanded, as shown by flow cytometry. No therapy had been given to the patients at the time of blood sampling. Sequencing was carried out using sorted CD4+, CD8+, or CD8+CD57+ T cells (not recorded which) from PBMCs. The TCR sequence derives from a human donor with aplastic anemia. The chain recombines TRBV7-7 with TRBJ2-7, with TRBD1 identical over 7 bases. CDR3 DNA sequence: TGTGCTAGCAGCTGGGGACAGACCCACGAGCAGTACTTC. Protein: CASSWGQTHEQYF.